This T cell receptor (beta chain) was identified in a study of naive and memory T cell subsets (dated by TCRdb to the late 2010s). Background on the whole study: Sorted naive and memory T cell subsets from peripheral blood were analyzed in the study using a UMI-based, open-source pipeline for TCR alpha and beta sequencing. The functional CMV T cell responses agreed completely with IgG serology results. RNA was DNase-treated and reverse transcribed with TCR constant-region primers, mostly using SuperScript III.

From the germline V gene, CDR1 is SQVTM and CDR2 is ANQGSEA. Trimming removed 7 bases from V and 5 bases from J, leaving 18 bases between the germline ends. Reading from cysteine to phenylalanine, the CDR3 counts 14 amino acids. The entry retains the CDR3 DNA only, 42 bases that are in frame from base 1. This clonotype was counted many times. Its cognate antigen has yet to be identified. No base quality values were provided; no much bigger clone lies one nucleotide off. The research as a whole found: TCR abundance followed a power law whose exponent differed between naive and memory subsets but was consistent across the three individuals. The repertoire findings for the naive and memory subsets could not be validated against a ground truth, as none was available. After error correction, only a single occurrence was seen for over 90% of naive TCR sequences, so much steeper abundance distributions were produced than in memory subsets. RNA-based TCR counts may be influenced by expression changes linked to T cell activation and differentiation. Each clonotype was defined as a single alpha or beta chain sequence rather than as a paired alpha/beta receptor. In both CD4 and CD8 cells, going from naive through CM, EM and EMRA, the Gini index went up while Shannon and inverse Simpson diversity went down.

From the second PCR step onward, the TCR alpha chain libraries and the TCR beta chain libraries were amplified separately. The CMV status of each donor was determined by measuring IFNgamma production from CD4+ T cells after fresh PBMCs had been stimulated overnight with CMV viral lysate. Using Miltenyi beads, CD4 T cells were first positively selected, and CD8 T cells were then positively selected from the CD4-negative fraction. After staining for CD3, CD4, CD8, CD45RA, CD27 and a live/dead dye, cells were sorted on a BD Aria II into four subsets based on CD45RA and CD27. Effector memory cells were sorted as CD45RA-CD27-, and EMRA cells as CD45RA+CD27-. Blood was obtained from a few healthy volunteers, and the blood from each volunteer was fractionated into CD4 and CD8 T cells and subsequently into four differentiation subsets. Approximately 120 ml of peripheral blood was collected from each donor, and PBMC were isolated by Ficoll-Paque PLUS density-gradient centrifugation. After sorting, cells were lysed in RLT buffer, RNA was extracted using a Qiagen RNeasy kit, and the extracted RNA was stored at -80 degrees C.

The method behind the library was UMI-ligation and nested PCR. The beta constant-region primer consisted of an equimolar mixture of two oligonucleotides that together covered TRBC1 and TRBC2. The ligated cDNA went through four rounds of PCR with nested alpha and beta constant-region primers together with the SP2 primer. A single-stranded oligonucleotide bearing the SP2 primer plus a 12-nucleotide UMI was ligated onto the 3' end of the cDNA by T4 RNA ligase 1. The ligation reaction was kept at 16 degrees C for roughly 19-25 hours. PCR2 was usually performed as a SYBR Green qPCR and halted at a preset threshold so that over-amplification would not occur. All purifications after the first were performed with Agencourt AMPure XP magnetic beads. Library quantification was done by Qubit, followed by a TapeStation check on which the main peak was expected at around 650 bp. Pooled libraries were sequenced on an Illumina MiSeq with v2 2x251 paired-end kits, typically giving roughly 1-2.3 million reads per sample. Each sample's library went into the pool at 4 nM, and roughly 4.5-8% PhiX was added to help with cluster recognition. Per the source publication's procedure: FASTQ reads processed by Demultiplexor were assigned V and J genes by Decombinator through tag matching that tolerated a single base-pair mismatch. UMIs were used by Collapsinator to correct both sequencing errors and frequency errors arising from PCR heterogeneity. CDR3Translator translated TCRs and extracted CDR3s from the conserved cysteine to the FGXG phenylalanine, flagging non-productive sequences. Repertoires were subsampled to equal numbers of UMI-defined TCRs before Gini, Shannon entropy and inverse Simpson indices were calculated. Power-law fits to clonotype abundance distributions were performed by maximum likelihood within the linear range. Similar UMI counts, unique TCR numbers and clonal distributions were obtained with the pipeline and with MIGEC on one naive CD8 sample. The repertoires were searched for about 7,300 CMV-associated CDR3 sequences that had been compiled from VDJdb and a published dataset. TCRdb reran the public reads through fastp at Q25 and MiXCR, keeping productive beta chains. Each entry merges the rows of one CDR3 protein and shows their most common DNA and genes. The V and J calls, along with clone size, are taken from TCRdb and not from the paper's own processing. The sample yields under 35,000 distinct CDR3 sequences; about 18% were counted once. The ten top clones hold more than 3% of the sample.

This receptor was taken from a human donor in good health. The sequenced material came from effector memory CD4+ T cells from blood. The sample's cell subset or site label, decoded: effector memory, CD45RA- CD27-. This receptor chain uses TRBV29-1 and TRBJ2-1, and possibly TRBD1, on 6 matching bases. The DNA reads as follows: TGCAGCGCCCCCGACAGGACAAAAAACAATGAGCAGTTCTTC. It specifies CSAPDRTKNNEQFF.